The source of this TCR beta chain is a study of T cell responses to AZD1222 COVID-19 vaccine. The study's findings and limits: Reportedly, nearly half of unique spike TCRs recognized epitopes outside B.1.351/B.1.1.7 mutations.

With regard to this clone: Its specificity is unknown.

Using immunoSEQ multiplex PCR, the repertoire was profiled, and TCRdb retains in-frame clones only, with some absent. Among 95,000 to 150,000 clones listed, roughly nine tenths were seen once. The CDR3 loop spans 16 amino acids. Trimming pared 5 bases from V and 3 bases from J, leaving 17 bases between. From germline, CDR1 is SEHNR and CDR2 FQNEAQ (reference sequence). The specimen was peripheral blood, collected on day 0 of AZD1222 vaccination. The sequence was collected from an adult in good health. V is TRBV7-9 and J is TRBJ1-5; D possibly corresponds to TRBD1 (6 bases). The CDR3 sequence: CASSPRRGHDNQPQHF. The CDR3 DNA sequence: TGTGCCAGCAGCCCTAGACGGGGGCATGACAATCAGCCCCAGCATTTT.